This T cell receptor beta chain was identified during a study of beta chain features in type 1 diabetes. Study-level findings and limits: Type 1 diabetes patients showed a moderate but significant shortening of TCRB CDR3s in all four CD4+ subsets.

V was clipped by 8 bases and J by 8 bases; unmatched bases: 7. The CDR3 extends over 13 amino acids. Germline V gene data show CDR1 as MNHEY and CDR2 as SVGAGI. This clone was found a few times. The antigen remains undetermined. All of the isolated RNA was reverse transcribed, so expressed TCRB transcripts were sequenced. Several million reads on average were seen across naive, central memory and regulatory T cell samples. Profiled with immunoSEQ multiplex PCR; TCRdb holds only in-frame clones, not every one. Of a few hundred thousand clones in the sample, about a tenth were seen once. This receptor was taken from a man aged 30 to 39 with type 1 diabetes. The sequenced sample was naive CD4+ T cells from blood. The J gene is TRBJ2-3, the V gene TRBV6-5; 10 bases map to TRBD2. The CDR3 reads CASQAGGLSTQYF. In nucleotides, the CDR3 is TGTGCCAGCCAAGCGGGGGGGTTGAGTACGCAGTATTTT.